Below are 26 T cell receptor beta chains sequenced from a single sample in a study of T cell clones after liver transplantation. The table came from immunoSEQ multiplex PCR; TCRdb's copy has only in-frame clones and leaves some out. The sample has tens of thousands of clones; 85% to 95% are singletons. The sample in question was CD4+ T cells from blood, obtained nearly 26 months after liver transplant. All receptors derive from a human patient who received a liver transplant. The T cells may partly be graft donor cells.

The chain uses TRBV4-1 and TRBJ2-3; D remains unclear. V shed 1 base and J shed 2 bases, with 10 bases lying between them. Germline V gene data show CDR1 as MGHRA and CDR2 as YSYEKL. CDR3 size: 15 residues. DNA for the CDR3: TGCGCCAGCAGCCAAGTTTCAGCGCTCACAGATACGCAGTATTTT. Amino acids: CASSQVSALTDTQYF.

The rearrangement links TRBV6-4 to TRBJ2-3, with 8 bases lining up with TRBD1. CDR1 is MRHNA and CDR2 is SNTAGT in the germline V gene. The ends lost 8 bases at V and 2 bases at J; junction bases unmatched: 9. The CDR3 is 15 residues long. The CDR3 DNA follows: TGTGCCAGCGCTCCGACAGGGGCCTACACAGATACGCAGTATTTT. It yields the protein CASAPTGAYTDTQYF.

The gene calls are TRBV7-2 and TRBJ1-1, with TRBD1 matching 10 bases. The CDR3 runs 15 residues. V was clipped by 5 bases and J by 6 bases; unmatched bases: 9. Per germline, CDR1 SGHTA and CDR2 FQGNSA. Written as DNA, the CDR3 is TGTGCCAGCAGCCCACGACAGGGGGCTTGGGCTGAAGCTTTCTTT. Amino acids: CASSPRQGAWAEAFF. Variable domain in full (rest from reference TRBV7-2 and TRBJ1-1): GAGVSQSPSNKVTEKGKDVELRCDPISGHTALYWYRQSLGQGLEFLIYFQGNSAPDKSGLPSDRFSAERTGGSVSTLTIQRTQQEDSAVYLCASSPRQGAWAEAFFGQGTRLTVV.

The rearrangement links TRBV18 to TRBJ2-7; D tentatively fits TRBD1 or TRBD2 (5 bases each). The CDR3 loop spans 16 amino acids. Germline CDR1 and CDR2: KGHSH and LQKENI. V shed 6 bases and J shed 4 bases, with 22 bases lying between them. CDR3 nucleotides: TGTGCCAGCTCTCCGGGACGGAAGGGGTCCGGTTACGAGCAGTACTTC. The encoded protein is CASSPGRKGSGYEQYF.

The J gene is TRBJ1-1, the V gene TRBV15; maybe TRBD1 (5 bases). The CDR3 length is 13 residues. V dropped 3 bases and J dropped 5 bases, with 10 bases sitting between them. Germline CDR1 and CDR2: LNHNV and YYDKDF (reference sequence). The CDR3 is CATSREQGTEAFF. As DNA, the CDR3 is TGTGCCACCAGCAGGGAGCAGGGAACTGAAGCTTTCTTT.

CDR3 residues: CASSYLSAGGLDTQYF. The CDR3 DNA reads TGTGCCAGCAGTTACCTATCAGCGGGAGGCCTGGATACGCAGTATTTT. The rearrangement joins TRBV6-5 to TRBJ2-3, with TRBD2 matching 9 bases. Germline V lookup: CDR1 MNHEY, CDR2 SVGAGI. The CDR3 has 16 amino acids. The junction had 9 bases not matched to a gene; V was cut back by 2 bases and J by 6 bases.

As DNA, the CDR3 is TGTGCCAGCAGACCTGGGGGGGGTGAGGAAAAACTGTTTTTT. Protein product: CASRPGGGEEKLFF. V gene TRBV28 combines with J gene TRBJ1-4; possible D gene TRBD1, 5 bases. V was shortened by 6 bases and J by 8 bases, with 16 bases between the two germline ends. CDR1 and CDR2 (germline): MDHEN, SYDVKM. CDR3 length: 14 residues.

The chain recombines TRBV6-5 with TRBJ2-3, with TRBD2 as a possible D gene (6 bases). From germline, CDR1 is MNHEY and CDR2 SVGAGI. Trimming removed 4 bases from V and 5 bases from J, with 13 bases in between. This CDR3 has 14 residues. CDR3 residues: CASSLLSGGDTQYF. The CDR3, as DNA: TGTGCCAGCAGTTTACTCTCCGGGGGAGATACGCAGTATTTT.

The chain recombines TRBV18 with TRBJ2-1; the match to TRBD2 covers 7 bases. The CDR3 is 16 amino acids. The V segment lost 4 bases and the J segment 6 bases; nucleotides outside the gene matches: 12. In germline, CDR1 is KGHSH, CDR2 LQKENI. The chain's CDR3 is CASSLSASGGVNEQFF. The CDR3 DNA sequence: TGTGCCAGCTCACTGTCGGCGTCGGGAGGAGTCAATGAGCAGTTCTTC.

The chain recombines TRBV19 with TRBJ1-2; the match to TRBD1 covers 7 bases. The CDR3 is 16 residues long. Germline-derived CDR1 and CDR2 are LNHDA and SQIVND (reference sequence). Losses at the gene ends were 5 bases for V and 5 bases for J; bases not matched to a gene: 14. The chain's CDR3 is CASSLSGTAQGYGYTF. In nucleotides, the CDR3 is TGTGCCAGTAGTCTTTCCGGGACAGCGCAGGGATATGGCTACACCTTC.

CDR3 loop: CASSQVPLAGGAGTDTQYF. In DNA, the CDR3 is TGCGCCAGCAGCCAAGTTCCACTAGCGGGAGGTGCAGGCACAGATACGCAGTATTTT. This chain uses TRBV4-3 with TRBJ2-3, with 12 bases matching TRBD2. V dropped 1 base and J dropped 1; count of bases not matched to a gene: 9. The CDR3 spans 19 residues. From germline, CDR1 is LGHNA and CDR2 YSLEER.

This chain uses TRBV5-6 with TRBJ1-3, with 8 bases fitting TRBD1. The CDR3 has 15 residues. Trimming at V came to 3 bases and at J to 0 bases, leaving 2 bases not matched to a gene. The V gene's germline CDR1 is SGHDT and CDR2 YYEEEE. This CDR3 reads CASSSTGGSGNTIYF. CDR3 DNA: TGTGCCAGCAGCTCTACAGGGGGCTCTGGAAACACCATATATTTT.

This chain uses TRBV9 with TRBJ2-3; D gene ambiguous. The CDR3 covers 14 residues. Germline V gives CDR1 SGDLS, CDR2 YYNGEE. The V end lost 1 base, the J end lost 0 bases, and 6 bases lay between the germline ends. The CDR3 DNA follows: TGTGCCAGCAGCGTAAGGGTTAGCACAGATACGCAGTATTTT. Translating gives CASSVRVSTDTQYF.

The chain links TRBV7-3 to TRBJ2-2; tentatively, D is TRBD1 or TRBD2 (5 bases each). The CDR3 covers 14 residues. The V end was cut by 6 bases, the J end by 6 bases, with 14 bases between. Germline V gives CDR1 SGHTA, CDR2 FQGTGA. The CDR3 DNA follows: TGTGCCAGCAGGGGGACCGGGTCCGCCGGGGAGCTGTTTTTT. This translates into CASRGTGSAGELFF.

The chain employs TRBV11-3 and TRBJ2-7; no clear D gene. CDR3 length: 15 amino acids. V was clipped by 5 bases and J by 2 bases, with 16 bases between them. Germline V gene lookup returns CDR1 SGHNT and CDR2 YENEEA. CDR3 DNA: TGTGCCAGCAGCACGATGTACCGGGCCCCCTACGAGCAGTACTTC. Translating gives CASSTMYRAPYEQYF.

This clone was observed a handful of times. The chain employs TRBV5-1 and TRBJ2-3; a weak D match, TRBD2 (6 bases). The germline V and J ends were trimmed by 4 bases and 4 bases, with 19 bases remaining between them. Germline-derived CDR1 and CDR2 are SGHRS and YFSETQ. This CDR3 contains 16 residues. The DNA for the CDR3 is TGCGCCAGCAGCAACGACCCTAGTGGCGGGGCAGATACGCAGTATTTT. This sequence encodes CASSNDPSGGADTQYF.

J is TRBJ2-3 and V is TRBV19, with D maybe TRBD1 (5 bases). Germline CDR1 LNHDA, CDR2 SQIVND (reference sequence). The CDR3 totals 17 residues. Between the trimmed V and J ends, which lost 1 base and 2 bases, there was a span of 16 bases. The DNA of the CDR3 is TGTGCCAGTAGTATAGCCGCAGGGTGGGGTTCCACAGATACGCAGTATTTT. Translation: CASSIAAGWGSTDTQYF.

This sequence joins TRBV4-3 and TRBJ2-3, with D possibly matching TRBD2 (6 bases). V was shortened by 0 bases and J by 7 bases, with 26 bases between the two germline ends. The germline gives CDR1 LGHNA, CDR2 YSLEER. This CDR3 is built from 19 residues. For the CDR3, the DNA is TGCGCCAGCAGCCAAGATTTCGGCCGGCAAGCGGGTCCCTTGTATACGCAGTATTTT. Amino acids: CASSQDFGRQAGPLYTQYF.

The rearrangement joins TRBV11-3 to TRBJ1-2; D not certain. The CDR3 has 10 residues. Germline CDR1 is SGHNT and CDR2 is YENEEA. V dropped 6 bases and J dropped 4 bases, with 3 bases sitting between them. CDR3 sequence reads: CASRPYGYTF. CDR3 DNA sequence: TGTGCCAGCAGGCCCTATGGCTACACCTTC.

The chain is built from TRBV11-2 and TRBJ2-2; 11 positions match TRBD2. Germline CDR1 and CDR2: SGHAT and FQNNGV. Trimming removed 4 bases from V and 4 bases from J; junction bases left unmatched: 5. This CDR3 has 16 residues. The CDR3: CASSSTLAGVTGELFF. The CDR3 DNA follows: TGTGCCAGCAGCTCGACACTAGCGGGAGTCACCGGGGAGCTGTTTTTT.

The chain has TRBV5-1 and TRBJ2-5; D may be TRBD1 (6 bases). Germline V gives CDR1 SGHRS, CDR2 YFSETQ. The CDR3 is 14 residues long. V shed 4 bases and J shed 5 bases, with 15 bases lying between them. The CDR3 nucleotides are TGCGCCAGCAGCGACCCACAGGGTCCCGAGACCCAGTACTTC. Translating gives CASSDPQGPETQYF.

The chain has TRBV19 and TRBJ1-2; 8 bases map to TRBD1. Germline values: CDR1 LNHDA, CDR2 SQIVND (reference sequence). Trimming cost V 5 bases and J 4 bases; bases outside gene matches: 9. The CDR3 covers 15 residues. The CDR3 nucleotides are TGTGCCAGTAGTCCGACCGGGACAGGAGTCTATGGCTACACCTTC. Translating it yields CASSPTGTGVYGYTF.

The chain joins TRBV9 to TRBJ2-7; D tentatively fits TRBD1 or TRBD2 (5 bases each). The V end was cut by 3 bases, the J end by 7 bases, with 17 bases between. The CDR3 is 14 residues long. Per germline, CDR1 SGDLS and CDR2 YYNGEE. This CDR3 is CASSASFGAREQYF. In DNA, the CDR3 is TGTGCCAGCAGCGCCTCTTTCGGGGCGCGGGAGCAGTACTTC. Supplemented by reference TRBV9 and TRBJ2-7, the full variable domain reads DSGVTQTPKHLITATGQRVTLRCSPRSGDLSVYWYQQSLDQGLQFLIQYYNGEERAKGNILERFSAQQFPDLHSELNLSSLELGDSALYFCASSASFGAREQYFGPGTRLTVT.

CDR3 loop: CASSLRTSGLGEQFF. CDR3 nucleotide sequence: TGTGCCAGCAGTTTACGGACTAGCGGCCTCGGTGAGCAGTTCTTC. This sequence joins TRBV27 and TRBJ2-1, with TRBD2 matching 10 bases. V lost 2 bases and J lost 9; bases outside the gene matches: 7. The CDR3 spans 15 residues. Germline assignment: CDR1 MNHEY and CDR2 SMNVEV (reference sequence).

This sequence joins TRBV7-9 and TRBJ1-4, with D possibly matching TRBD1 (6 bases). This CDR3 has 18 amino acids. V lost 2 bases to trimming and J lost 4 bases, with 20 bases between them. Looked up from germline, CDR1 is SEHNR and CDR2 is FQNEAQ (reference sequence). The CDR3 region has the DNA TGTGCCAGCAGCTTAAATCTCCTTCGGACAGAAATTAATGAAAAACTGTTTTTT. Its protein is CASSLNLLRTEINEKLFF.

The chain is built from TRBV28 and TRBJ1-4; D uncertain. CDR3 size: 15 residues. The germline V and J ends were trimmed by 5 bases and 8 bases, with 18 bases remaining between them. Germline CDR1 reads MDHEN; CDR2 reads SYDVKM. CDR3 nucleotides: TGTGCCAGCAGTGCGCAATCCGCCGGGAAAGAAAAACTGTTTTTT. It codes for CASSAQSAGKEKLFF.